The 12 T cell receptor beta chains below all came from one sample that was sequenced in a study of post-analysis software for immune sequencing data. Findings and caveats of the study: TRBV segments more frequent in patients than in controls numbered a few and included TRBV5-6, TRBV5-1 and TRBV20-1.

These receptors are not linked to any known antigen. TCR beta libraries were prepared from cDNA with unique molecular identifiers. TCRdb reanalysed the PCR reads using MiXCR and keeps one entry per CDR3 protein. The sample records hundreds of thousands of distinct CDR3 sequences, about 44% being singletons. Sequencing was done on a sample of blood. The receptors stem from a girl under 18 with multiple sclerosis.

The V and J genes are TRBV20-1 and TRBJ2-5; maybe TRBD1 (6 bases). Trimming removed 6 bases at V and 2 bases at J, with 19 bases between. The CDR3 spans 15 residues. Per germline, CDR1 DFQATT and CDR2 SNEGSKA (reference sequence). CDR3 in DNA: TGCAGTGCCGGAACAACCGACAGGATACAAGAGACCCAGTACTTC. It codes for CSAGTTDRIQETQYF.

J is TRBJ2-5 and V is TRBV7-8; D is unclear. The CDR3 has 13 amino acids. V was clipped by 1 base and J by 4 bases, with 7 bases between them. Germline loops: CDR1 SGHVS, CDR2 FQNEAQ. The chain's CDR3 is CASSLGYAETQYF. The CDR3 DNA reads TGTGCCAGCAGCTTAGGGTACGCAGAGACCCAGTACTTC.

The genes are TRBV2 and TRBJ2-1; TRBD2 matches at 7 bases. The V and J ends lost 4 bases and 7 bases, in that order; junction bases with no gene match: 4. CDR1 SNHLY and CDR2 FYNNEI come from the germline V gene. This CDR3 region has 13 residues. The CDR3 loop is CASSASLANEQFF. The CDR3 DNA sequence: TGTGCCAGCAGTGCGTCACTAGCGAATGAGCAGTTCTTC.

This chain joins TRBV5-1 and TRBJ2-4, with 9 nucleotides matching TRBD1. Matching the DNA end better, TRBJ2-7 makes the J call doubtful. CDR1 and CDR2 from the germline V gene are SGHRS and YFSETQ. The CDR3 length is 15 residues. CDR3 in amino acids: CASSFDRGLTYEQYF. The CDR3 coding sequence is TGCGCCAGCAGCTTTGACAGGGGGTTAACCTACGAGCAGTACTTC.

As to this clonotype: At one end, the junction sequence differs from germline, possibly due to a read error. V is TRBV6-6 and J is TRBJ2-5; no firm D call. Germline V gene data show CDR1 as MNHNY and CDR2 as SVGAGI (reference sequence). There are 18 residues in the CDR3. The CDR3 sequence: CAGSYSNWRSTIQETQYF. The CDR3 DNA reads TGTGCCGGCAGTTACTCGAACTGGCGGAGTACCATCCAAGAGACCCAGTACTTC.

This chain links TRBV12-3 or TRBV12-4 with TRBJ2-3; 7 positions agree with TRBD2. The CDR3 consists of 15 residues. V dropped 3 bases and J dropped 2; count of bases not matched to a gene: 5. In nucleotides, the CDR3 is TGTGCCAGCAGTTTTGCGCGGGGGACCACAGATACGCAGTATTTT. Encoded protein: CASSFARGTTDTQYF.

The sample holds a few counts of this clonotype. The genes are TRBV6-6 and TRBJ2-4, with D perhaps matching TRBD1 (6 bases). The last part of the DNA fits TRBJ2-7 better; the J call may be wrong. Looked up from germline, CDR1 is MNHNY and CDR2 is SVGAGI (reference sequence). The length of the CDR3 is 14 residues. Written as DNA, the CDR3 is TGTGCCAGCAGCAGGCAGGGGTTAATCTACGAGCAGTACTTC. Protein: CASSRQGLIYEQYF.

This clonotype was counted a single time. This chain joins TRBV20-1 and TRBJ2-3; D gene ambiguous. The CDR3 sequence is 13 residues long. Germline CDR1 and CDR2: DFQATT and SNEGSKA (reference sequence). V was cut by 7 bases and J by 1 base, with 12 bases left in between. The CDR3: CSGWAGGTDTQYF. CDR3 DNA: TGCAGTGGGTGGGCAGGTGGCACAGATACGCAGTATTTT.

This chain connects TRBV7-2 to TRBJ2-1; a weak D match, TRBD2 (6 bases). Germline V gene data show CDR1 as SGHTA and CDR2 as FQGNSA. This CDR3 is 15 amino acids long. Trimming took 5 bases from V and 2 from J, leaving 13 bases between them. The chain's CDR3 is CASSLTSSAYNEQFF. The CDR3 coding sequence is TGTGCCAGCAGCCTTACTAGCTCTGCCTACAATGAGCAGTTCTTC.

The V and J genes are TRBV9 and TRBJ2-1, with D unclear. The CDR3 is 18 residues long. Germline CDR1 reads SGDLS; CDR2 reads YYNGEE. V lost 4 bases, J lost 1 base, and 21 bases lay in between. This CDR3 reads CASSPHVGGAGSYNEQFF. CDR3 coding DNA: TGTGCCAGCAGCCCACACGTGGGCGGAGCTGGGTCCTACAATGAGCAGTTCTTC. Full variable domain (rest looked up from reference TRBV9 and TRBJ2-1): DSGVTQTPKHLITATGQRVTLRCSPRSGDLSVYWYQQSLDQGLQFLIQYYNGEERAKGNILERFSAQQFPDLHSELNLSSLELGDSALYFCASSPHVGGAGSYNEQFFGPGTRLTVL.

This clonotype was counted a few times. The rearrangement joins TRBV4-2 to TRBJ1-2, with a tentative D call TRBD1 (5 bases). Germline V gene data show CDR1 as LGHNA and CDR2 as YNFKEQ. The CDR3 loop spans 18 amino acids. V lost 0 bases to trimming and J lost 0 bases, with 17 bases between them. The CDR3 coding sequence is TGTGCCAGCAGCCAAGATCCGGGCGGGGCTTTAGCTAACTATGGCTACACCTTC. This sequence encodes CASSQDPGGALANYGYTF.

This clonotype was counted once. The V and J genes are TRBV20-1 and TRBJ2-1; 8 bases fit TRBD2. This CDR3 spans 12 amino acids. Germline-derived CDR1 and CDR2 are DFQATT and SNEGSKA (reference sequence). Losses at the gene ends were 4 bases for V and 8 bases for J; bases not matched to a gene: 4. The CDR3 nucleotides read TGCAGTGCTATGGGGACTAGGGATGAGCAGTTCTTC. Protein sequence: CSAMGTRDEQFF.